Following are 21 T cell receptor beta chains from one sample sequenced in a study of CD8+CD57+ T cells in acquired aplastic anemia. Using genomic DNA as the template, TCR beta VDJ and CDR3 profiling was carried out. From the reads, TCRdb called clonotypes with MiXCR, one entry per CDR3 protein. Here the sample spans around 200,000 distinct CDR3 sequences, around 59% being singletons. The sample taken for sequencing was sorted CD4+, CD8+, or CD8+CD57+ T cells (not recorded which) from PBMCs. These receptors originate from a human donor in good health, serving as a control.

This clonotype appeared a single time. V and J are TRBV5-5 and TRBJ2-7, with 7 bases matching TRBD2. From germline, CDR1 is SGHKS and CDR2 YYEKEE (reference sequence). Trimming took 0 bases from V and 3 from J; bases not matched to a gene: 3. CDR3 size: 14 residues. DNA for the CDR3: TGTGCCAGCAGCTTGGGGGGGGGGATCTACGAGCAGTACTTC. As protein: CASSLGGGIYEQYF.

This clonotype has a handful of counts. This rearrangement joins TRBV9 to TRBJ1-5, with D perhaps matching TRBD1 (6 bases). V was clipped by 3 bases and J by 4 bases, with 11 bases between them. This CDR3 is 14 amino acids long. Germline V gene lookup returns CDR1 SGDLS and CDR2 YYNGEE. CDR3 region: CASSAYQGNQPQHF. The CDR3 coding sequence is TGTGCCAGCAGCGCATACCAGGGGAATCAGCCCCAGCATTTT.

The table lists this clonotype with many counts. This chain links TRBV20-1 with TRBJ2-1; 7 bases are shared with TRBD2. The V and J ends lost 3 bases and 4 bases, in that order; junction bases with no gene match: 6. The germline V gene encodes CDR1 DFQATT and CDR2 SNEGSKA (reference sequence). The CDR3 consists of 14 residues. The CDR3 DNA reads as TGCAGTGCTAGTTACAGCGGGGATTACAATGAGCAGTTCTTC. Its protein product is CSASYSGDYNEQFF.

This clonotype was detected ten times or more. The CDR3 region has the DNA TGTGCCAGAATCCGGGGAGGAACCACTAATGAAAAACTGTTTTTT. Translation gives CARIRGGTTNEKLFF. This sequence joins TRBV5-5 and TRBJ1-4; D gene uncertain. This CDR3 comprises 15 residues. Germline CDR1 and CDR2: SGHKS and YYEKEE (reference sequence). The V and J ends lost 8 bases and 2 bases respectively, with 16 bases between them.

On this clonotype itself: It may be a read error: a sequence one base away is much more abundant. J is TRBJ1-5 and V is TRBV12-3 or TRBV12-4; D is unclear. The CDR3 runs 12 residues. V shed 4 bases and J shed 4 bases, with 5 bases lying between them. The CDR3 DNA is TGTGCCAGCAGTTCGGGAAATCAGCCCCAGCATTTT. This gives the protein CASSSGNQPQHF.

The J gene is TRBJ2-7, the V gene TRBV11-2; 10 bases agree with TRBD2. The J segment lost 6 bases and the V segment lost 0 bases, leaving 8 bases of the junction unmatched. The CDR3 covers 16 residues. Germline CDR1 and CDR2: SGHAT and FQNNGV. CDR3 sequence reads: CASSLDRLAGASEQYF. The CDR3 DNA is TGTGCCAGCAGCTTAGATCGGCTAGCGGGAGCCTCCGAGCAGTACTTC.

V and J are TRBV5-6 and TRBJ2-1, with 9 bases identical to TRBD2. The CDR3 contains 16 residues. With 4 bases clipped from V and 3 bases from J, the junction kept 8 bases outside the gene matches. CDR1 is SGHDT, CDR2 YYEEEE, per germline. CDR3 amino acids: CASSRLAGGHYNEQFF. The CDR3 nucleotides are TGTGCCAGCAGCCGGCTGGCGGGGGGGCACTACAATGAGCAGTTCTTC.

The chain links TRBV4-3 to TRBJ2-7; D call uncertain. Trimming cost V 0 bases and J 5 bases, with 11 bases left between them. The CDR3 totals 14 residues. Germline V CDR1 and CDR2: LGHNA, YSLEER. As DNA, the CDR3 is TGCGCCAGCAGCCAAGATATGGGTTTCGACGAGCAGTACTTC. Its protein product is CASSQDMGFDEQYF.

This clonotype was detected ten times or more. The chain is built from TRBV30 and TRBJ2-7; 9 bases agree with TRBD2. Germline V lookup: CDR1 GTSNPN, CDR2 SVGIG (reference sequence). The CDR3 consists of 14 residues. V was clipped by 0 bases and J by 4 bases; unmatched bases: 4. The CDR3 DNA reads TGTGCCTGGAGTGTACGGCTAGCGGGGTACGAGCAGTACTTC. It yields the protein CAWSVRLAGYEQYF. Full variable domain (rest looked up from reference TRBV30 and TRBJ2-7): SQTIHQWPATLVQPVGSPLSLECTVEGTSNPNLYWYRQAAGRGLQLLFYSVGIGQISSEVPQNLSASRPQDRQFILSSKKLLLSDSGFYLCAWSVRLAGYEQYFGPGTRLTVT.

There are many counts of this clonotype. The CDR3 nucleotides are TGTGCCAGCAGCTTAATAGGGGGCACTGGGGGGCGTGAGACCCAGTACTTC. Its translation is CASSLIGGTGGRETQYF. The V gene is TRBV7-2, the J gene TRBJ2-5, with D perhaps TRBD1 (7 bases). CDR3 length: 17 residues. The germline CDR1 and CDR2 sequences are SGHTA and FQGNSA. Trimming removed 2 bases at V and 5 bases at J, with 21 bases between.

J is TRBJ2-7 and V is TRBV12-3 or TRBV12-4; TRBD1 aligns across 7 bases. CDR3 length: 14 amino acids. V lost 2 bases and J lost 2; bases outside the gene matches: 3. This CDR3 is CASSLRDSPYEQYF. The CDR3 nucleotides are TGTGCCAGCAGTTTAAGGGACAGCCCCTACGAGCAGTACTTC.

A word on this clonotype: One junction end does not reproduce the germline sequence, and a read error may be involved. The chain is built from TRBV10-3 and TRBJ2-6; D is unclear. CDR1 and CDR2 (germline): ENHRY, SYGVKD. CDR3 length: 16 residues. CDR3: CASSPRTPSGANVLTF. The DNA for the CDR3 is TGTGCCAGCAGTCCCCGGACGCCCTCTGGGGCCAACGTCCTGACTTTC.

The chain couples TRBV25-1 to TRBJ1-2; no firm D call. Germline values: CDR1 MGHDK, CDR2 SYGVNS. The CDR3 sequence is 12 residues long. With 9 bases removed from V and 7 bases from J, the gap between germline ends came to 15 bases. The CDR3, as DNA: TGTGCCAGTTGGGCCACCCGGGTTGGCTACACCTTC. This sequence encodes CASWATRVGYTF.

The rearrangement uses TRBV24-1 and TRBJ1-2; 10 bases are a match to TRBD1. V dropped 3 bases and J dropped 4; count of bases not matched to a gene: 7. Germline V gene sequence: CDR1 KGHDR, CDR2 SFDVKD. The CDR3 contains 16 residues. The CDR3 DNA reads as TGTGCCACCAGTGATGCCCGGGACAGGGGAAGCTATGGCTACACCTTC. Amino acid sequence: CATSDARDRGSYGYTF.

Concerning this clonotype itself: Germline is not matched at one junction end, which may reflect a read error. V and J are TRBV7-2 and TRBJ1-5; 8 nucleotides match TRBD1. CDR1 and CDR2 from the germline V gene are SGHTA and FQGNSA. This CDR3 region has 14 residues. CDR3 sequence reads: CACSWGQGNQPQHF. The CDR3 DNA reads as TGTGCCTGCAGCTGGGGACAGGGCAATCAGCCCCAGCATTTT.

The rearrangement links TRBV19 to TRBJ1-1; perhaps TRBD1 as D (6 bases). With 0 bases removed from V and 7 bases from J, the gap between germline ends came to 12 bases. Germline V gene sequence: CDR1 LNHDA, CDR2 SQIVND (reference sequence). This CDR3 region has 14 residues. This chain's CDR3 is CASSIDRQAFEAFF. The CDR3 DNA follows: TGTGCCAGTAGTATAGATCGACAGGCATTTGAAGCTTTCTTT.

The rearrangement uses TRBV19 and TRBJ1-6; tentative D call: TRBD1 (5 bases). The CDR3 sequence is 13 residues long. Trimming pared 9 bases from V and 10 bases from J, leaving 16 bases between. The V gene's germline CDR1 is LNHDA and CDR2 SQIVND (reference sequence). In DNA, the CDR3 is TGTGCCAGCGCCGAAGGGACGGGCTCACCCCTCCACTTT. It codes for CASAEGTGSPLHF.

The V gene is TRBV7-9, the J gene TRBJ2-7; tentatively, D is TRBD2 (7 bases). The germline V and J ends were trimmed by 5 bases and 0 bases, with 20 bases remaining between them. Germline CDR1 and CDR2: SEHNR and FQNEAQ (reference sequence). The CDR3 is 17 amino acids. The CDR3 nucleotides are TGTGCCAGCAGCAAAAGGGGGGGTGGGGAATCCTCCTACGAGCAGTACTTC. It is translated as CASSKRGGGESSYEQYF.

This clonotype was seen only once. In this CDR3 the conserved last residue, phenylalanine or tryptophan, is missing, so a read error is likely. This chain joins TRBV7-6 and TRBJ2-5; no reliable D call. Deletions cut 5 bases from V and 11 bases from J, with 15 bases between. Looked up from germline, CDR1 is SGHVS and CDR2 is FNYEAQ. The CDR3 spans 12 residues. The DNA for the CDR3 is TGTGCCAGCAGCGCCAGTGTGGGCACGCAGTACTCC. Translated, it gives CASSASVGTQYS.

This clonotype was counted ten times or more. The V call is TRBV4-2, the J call TRBJ1-1; D call uncertain. The CDR3 is made up of 14 amino acids. CDR1 is LGHNA, CDR2 YNFKEQ, per germline. V shed 0 bases and J shed 3 bases, with 8 bases lying between them. The CDR3 nucleotides read TGTGCCAGCAGCCAAGATTACTCTTACACTGAAGCTTTCTTT. Its protein product is CASSQDYSYTEAFF.

The genes are TRBV7-6 and TRBJ1-2; a possible D gene is TRBD1 (5 bases). This CDR3 is 14 amino acids long. V dropped 5 bases and J dropped 4 bases, with 14 bases sitting between them. CDR1 is SGHVS, CDR2 FNYEAQ, per germline. This CDR3 reads CASSPMGDAYGYTF. As DNA, the CDR3 is TGTGCCAGCAGCCCTATGGGGGATGCCTATGGCTACACCTTC.